This TCR beta chain was recovered during a study of OX40 agonist ivuxolimab in advanced cancers. For the study at large: Every 2 weeks, patients got intravenous ivuxolimab at one of six dose levels (0.01-10 mg/kg). People who had prior anti-PD-1, anti-PD-L1 or anti-CTLA-4 therapy could take part, and under 45% had some.

The CDR3 runs 16 residues. V shed 3 bases and J 4 bases; nucleotides not matched to a gene: 6. Germline CDR1 and CDR2: MNHEY and SVGAGI. Here immunoSEQ multiplex PCR was the method, and the copy in TCRdb shows in-frame clones only, minus some. The sample includes about 64,000 clones, approximately 90% seen only once; the top ten take 2.8%. Here the sequenced sample was CD4+ or CD8+ T cells sorted from blood, taken in a trial of the OX40 agonist ivuxolimab. The TCR sequence derives from an adult with an advanced solid tumor such as melanoma, head and neck, liver or kidney cancer. V is TRBV6-5 and J is TRBJ2-1; TRBD2 matches 10 bases. In nucleotides, the CDR3 is TGTGCCAGCAGTTATTGGACTAGCGGAGCTTACAATGAGCAGTTCTTC. Its protein product is CASSYWTSGAYNEQFF.